This T cell receptor (beta chain) was observed in a study of neurological immune-mediated disorders. The CDR3 has 15 residues. Per germline, CDR1 SGHRS and CDR2 YFSETQ. J was trimmed by 5 bases and V by 0 bases; bases with no gene match: 3. The cDNA was synthesized by 5'RACE incorporating 10-nucleotide random UMIs. TCRdb recomputed calls from the 5' RACE reads with MiXCR, one row per CDR3 protein. Here the sample spans 50,000 to 70,000 distinct CDR3 sequences, about 10% being singletons. Study-wide results and limits: Among expanded clones, no CDR3 amino acid sequences were shared across subjects, a pattern suggesting private repertoires in all groups. HTLV-1-associated myelopathy showed the most TCR clonal expansion; multiple sclerosis the least, below healthy controls.

This clonotype was seen at least ten times. Its antigen is not known. Time point denoted: longitudinal time-point 1 (baseline). PBMCs numbering 2 million and stored at -80 C yielded the unsorted libraries. This receptor was obtained from a male donor with HTLV-1-associated myelopathy (HAM/TSP). The rearrangement links TRBV5-1 to TRBJ2-3; TRBD2 matches 10 bases. Sequenced: PBMCs. The CDR3 sequence: CASSLVASGRDTQYF. DNA for the CDR3: TGCGCCAGCAGCTTGGTGGCTAGCGGGAGAGATACGCAGTATTTT.